This is a list of T cell receptor beta chains from one sample in a study of early T cells in non-severe SARS-CoV-2 infection. TCRdb fed the 5' RACE reads into MiXCR, producing one record per CDR3 protein. In the table there are fewer than 85,000 distinct CDR3 sequences, roughly a sixth of which are singletons. Sequencing input: whole blood. The source is an adult who was a healthcare worker with PCR-confirmed SARS-CoV-2 infection or an uninfected control (not recorded which). The CDR3 runs from the conserved cysteine through the conserved F or W. A D gene is named only where the DNA matches it firmly. A clone size is listed for some rows: how often the clone was seen (once, few, many), or a class if it is expanded.

j_call clone_size d_call v_call cdr3_aa cdr3_nt
TRBJ2-7 few . TRBV7-9 CASSFPRLGGTYEQYF TGTGCCAGCAGCTTCCCCCGACTGGGCGGAACCTACGAGCAGTACTTC
TRBJ1-4 . . TRBV18 CASSPDRTTNEKLFF TGTGCCAGCTCACCCGACAGGACTACTAATGAAAAACTGTTTTTT
TRBJ2-3 many TRBD2 TRBV18 CASSLGLAGTTDTQYF TGTGCCAGCTCACTAGGACTAGCGGGGACCACAGATACGCAGTATTTT
TRBJ2-1 few . TRBV18 CASSPGSPPNEQFF TGTGCCAGCTCTCCCGGGTCCCCTCCTAATGAGCAGTTCTTC
TRBJ2-5 few . TRBV7-8 CASDSLETQYF TGTGCCAGCGACAGTCTAGAGACCCAGTACTTC
TRBJ2-7 . TRBD2 TRBV11-2 CASSRPGTSFYEQYF TGTGCCAGCAGCCGCCCCGGGACTAGCTTTTACGAGCAGTACTTC
TRBJ2-3 many . TRBV4-2 CASSQDHAQYF TGTGCCAGCAGCCAAGATCATGCGCAGTATTTT
TRBJ1-1 few . TRBV6-5 CASSPPGRDSSEAFF TGTGCCAGCAGCCCTCCGGGACGGGATTCCTCTGAAGCTTTCTTT
TRBJ2-1 few . TRBV25-1 CASSGYSPYNEQFF TGTGCCAGCAGTGGCTACAGCCCCTACAATGAGCAGTTCTTC
TRBJ2-3 . . TRBV5-1 CASSPGSTDTQYF TGCGCCAGCAGCCCCGGGAGCACAGATACGCAGTATTTT
TRBJ2-7 many . TRBV3-1 CASSPANGYEQYF TGTGCCAGCAGCCCAGCGAACGGCTACGAGCAGTACTTC
TRBJ1-5 few . TRBV19 CASSIIIGGNQPQHF TGTGCCAGTAGTATAATAATAGGGGGGAATCAGCCCCAGCATTTT
TRBJ2-1 few . TRBV24-1 CATQGGYAYNEQFF TGTGCCACCCAGGGGGGATACGCTTACAATGAGCAGTTCTTC
TRBJ2-7 many TRBD1 TRBV28 CASTTVGRTGTSEQYF TGTGCCAGCACCACCGTAGGCCGGACAGGTACCTCCGAGCAGTACTTC